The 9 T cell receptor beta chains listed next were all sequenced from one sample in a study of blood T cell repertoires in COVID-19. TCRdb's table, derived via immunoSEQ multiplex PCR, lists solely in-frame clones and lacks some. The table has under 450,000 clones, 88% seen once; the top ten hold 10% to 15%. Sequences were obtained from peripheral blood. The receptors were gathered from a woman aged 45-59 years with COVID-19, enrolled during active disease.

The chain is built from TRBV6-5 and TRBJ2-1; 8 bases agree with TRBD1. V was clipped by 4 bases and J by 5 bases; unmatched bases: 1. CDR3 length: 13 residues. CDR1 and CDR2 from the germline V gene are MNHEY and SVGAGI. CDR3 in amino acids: CASSWGQDNEQFF. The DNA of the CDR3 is TGTGCCAGCAGTTGGGGACAGGACAATGAGCAGTTCTTC.

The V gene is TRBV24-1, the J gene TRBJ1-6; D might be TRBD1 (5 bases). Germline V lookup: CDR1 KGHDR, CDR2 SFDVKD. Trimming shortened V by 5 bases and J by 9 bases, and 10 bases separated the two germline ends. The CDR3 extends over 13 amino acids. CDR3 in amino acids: CATSAREGSPLHF. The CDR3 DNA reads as TGTGCCACCAGTGCCAGGGAGGGTTCACCCCTCCACTTT.

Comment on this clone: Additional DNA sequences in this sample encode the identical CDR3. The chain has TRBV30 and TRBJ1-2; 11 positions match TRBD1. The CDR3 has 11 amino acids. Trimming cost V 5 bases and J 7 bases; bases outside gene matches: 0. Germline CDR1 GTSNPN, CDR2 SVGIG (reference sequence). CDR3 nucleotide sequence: TGTGCCTGGGGGACAGGGGGTGGCTACACCTTC. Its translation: CAWGTGGGYTF.

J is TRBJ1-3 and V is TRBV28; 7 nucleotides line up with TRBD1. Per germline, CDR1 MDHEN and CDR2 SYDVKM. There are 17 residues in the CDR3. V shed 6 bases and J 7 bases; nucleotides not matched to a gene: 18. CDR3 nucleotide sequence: TGTGCCAGCAGCCCGACAGGGTGGGCTGGGCTCGGGAACACCATATATTTT. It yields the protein CASSPTGWAGLGNTIYF.

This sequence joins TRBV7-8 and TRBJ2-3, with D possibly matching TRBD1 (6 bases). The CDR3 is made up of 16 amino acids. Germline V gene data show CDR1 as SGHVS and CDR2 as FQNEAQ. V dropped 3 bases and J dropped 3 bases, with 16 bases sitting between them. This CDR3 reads CASSFGTSVGTDTQYF. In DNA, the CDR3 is TGTGCCAGCAGCTTTGGGACATCCGTTGGGACAGATACGCAGTATTTT.

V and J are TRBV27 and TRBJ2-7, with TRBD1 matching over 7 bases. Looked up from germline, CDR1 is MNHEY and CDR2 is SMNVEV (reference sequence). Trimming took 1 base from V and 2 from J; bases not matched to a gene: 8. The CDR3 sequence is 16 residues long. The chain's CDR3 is CASSLYPGTAPYEQYF. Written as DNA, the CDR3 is TGTGCCAGCAGTTTATACCCCGGGACAGCTCCCTACGAGCAGTACTTC.

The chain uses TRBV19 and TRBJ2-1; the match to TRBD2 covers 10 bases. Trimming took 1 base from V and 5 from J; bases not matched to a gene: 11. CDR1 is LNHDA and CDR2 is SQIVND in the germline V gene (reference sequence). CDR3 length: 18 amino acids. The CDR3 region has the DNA TGTGCCAGTAGTATAGCCCTTAGCGGGGGGCAGTGGAACAATGAGCAGTTCTTC. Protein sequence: CASSIALSGGQWNNEQFF.

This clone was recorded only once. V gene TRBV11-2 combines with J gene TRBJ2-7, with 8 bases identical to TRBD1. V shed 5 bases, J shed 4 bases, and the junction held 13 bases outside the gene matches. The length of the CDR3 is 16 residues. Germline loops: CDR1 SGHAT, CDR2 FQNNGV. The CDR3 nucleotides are TGTGCCAGCAGCCCCAACCGGGACAGGATCCCGTACGAGCAGTACTTC. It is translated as CASSPNRDRIPYEQYF.

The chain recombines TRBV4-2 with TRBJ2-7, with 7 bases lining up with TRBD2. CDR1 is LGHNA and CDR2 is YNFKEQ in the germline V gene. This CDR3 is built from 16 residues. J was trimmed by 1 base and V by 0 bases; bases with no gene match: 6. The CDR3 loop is CASSQEGGDPSYEQYF. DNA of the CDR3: TGTGCCAGCAGCCAAGAGGGGGGGGACCCATCCTACGAGCAGTACTTC.